The subject of this entry is one T cell receptor beta chain. The CDR3 contains 14 residues. V lost 8 bases and J 3 bases, leaving 16 bases between the germline ends. Germline V CDR1 and CDR2: LNHDA, SQIVND (reference sequence). As originally analysed: Estimated nucleated cell counts came from reference gene primer amplification. The method was immunoSEQ multiplex PCR; TCRdb's version includes in-frame clones alone and lacks a portion of them. V, J and clone size were drawn from that table, and D and trimming were deduced from the DNA. Of a few hundred thousand clones in the sample, approximately 85% were seen once. The data stem from a study of blood T cell repertoires in COVID-19. Across the whole study: Researchers got acute and convalescent COVID-19 samples from the United States, Italy and Spain. Sources were T cells, B-cell-depleted T cells, or PBMCs; the material itself was cDNA or gDNA.

The chain joins TRBV19 to TRBJ1-2, with D perhaps matching TRBD1 (6 bases). This receptor was obtained from a human donor in a cohort sampled during active COVID-19. The specimen was peripheral blood. The DNA of the CDR3 is TGTGCCAGTCTCGCTACCTCAGGGGACTATGGCTACACCTTC. The encoded protein is CASLATSGDYGYTF.